The present T cell receptor (beta chain) was sequenced within a study of cytomegalovirus exposure and HLA in healthy donors. Researchers ran the PCR with 60 Vbeta and 13 Jbeta primers. Assay used: immunoSEQ multiplex PCR; TCRdb lists only in-frame clones, some missing. This repertoire shows roughly 130,000 clones, roughly three quarters found once; its top ten account for less than 2%. Of note for this clone: The antigen remains undetermined.

Overall study results and limits: Presence/absence comparisons presumed near-even sequencing depth among donors. In a later analysis, TCR beta V- and J-gene trimming showed a link to a missense DCLRE1C variant. A further, later analysis showed that HLA-associated TCR beta chains (compared with equally common others) were more clonally expanded. Available immune exposure information covered CMV serostatus only.

V gave up 5 bases and J gave up 6 bases, with 20 bases separating them. The CDR3 sequence is 15 residues long. The germline V gene has CDR1 MDHEN and CDR2 SYDVKM. Sample: PBMCs. The chain links TRBV28 to TRBJ2-7; the D gene is possibly TRBD1 (7 bases). The receptor was derived from a woman aged 40 to 55 in good health and CMV-seronegative. The CDR3: CASSGDSLGGGEQYF. CDR3 sequence (DNA): TGTGCCAGCAGTGGGGACAGTTTAGGAGGGGGCGAGCAGTACTTC.